This TCR beta chain appears in the sequencing data of a study of T cell responses to AZD1222 COVID-19 vaccine. TCRdb keeps only in-frame clones here, not all; method: immunoSEQ multiplex PCR. Seen here are roughly 150,000 clones, 80% to 95% observed once, and the top ten hold roughly 6%. This CDR3 contains 15 residues. V lost 2 bases to trimming and J lost 7 bases, with 14 bases between them. CDR1 is SEHNR, CDR2 FQNEAQ, per germline (reference sequence). This clone was seen once. The receptor was isolated from an adult who received the AZD1222 COVID-19 vaccine. Sample: peripheral blood, taken 28 days after the second AZD1222 dose. The V gene is TRBV7-9, the J gene TRBJ1-4, with no clear D. CDR3 coding DNA: TGTGCCAGCAGCTTAAACACCCTCGCCCCTGAAAAACTGTTTTTT. Encoded protein: CASSLNTLAPEKLFF.